The rows below give T cell receptor beta chains drawn from one sample of a study of shared clonotypes between healthy human individuals. Repertoires were generated with immunoSEQ multiplex PCR, while TCRdb's copy carries only in-frame clones and drops some. The table shows 2 million to 2.5 million clones, with around 90% occurring only once. Sequencing was performed on naive CD4+ T cells from PBMCs. These receptors were taken from a young man in good health. Some clones in this sample may be carry-over from other donors' samples. Each CDR3 is given with its conserved first and last residue. Each record gives: V gene, clone size, D gene, J gene, CDR3 protein, CDR3 DNA. A D gene is named only where the DNA matches it firmly. Expanded clones get a size class; other rows say once, few or many, or leave the size out.

>TRBV12-5|-|TRBD1|TRBJ2-1
CASVKQGATYNEQFF
TGTGCTAGTGTCAAACAGGGGGCAACCTACAATGAGCAGTTCTTC
>TRBV18|-|-|TRBJ1-2
CASSPPIPGNYGYTF
TGTGCCAGCTCACCACCAATTCCAGGGAACTATGGCTACACCTTC
>TRBV7-7|-|-|TRBJ1-2
CASSLARVGKYGYTF
TGTGCCAGCAGCCTCGCGAGAGTCGGGAAATATGGCTACACCTTC
>TRBV7-6|once|-|TRBJ2-3
CASSLQSGQDTQYF
TGTGCCAGCAGCTTACAATCGGGACAAGATACGCAGTATTTT
>TRBV18|-|-|TRBJ1-1
CASSPPGALNTEAFF
TGTGCCAGCTCACCACCGGGAGCGCTGAACACTGAAGCTTTCTTT
>TRBV7-8|-|-|TRBJ2-7
CASSSPTGAYEQYF
TGTGCCAGCAGCTCCCCGACAGGTGCCTACGAGCAGTACTTC
>TRBV10-2|-|TRBD2|TRBJ2-1
CASTRTGTSGSYNEQFF
TGCGCCAGCACTAGGACCGGGACTAGCGGGAGTTACAATGAGCAGTTCTTC
>TRBV6-5|-|-|TRBJ1-2
CASSQNIEGKGYTF
TGTGCCAGCAGTCAAAACATCGAAGGAAAGGGCTACACCTTC
>TRBV27|-|TRBD1|TRBJ2-2
CASSPPPGQGEIGELFF
TGTGCCAGCAGTCCGCCCCCGGGACAGGGTGAAATTGGGGAGCTGTTTTTT
>TRBV2|-|-|TRBJ2-1
CASRKPSGAWREQFF
TGTGCCAGCAGGAAGCCCTCCGGGGCCTGGCGTGAGCAGTTCTTC
>TRBV7-3|-|-|TRBJ1-2
CASSLGQGSGYTF
TGTGCCAGCAGCCTGGGGCAGGGCTCTGGCTACACCTTC
>TRBV10-1|-|-|TRBJ2-3
CASSECRAVHCRSYF
TGCGCCAGCAGTGAGTGCCGCGCGGTGCATTGTCGTTCGTATTTT
>TRBV10-3|-|-|TRBJ2-3
CAISTRASAQYF
TGTGCCATCAGTACCCGGGCTAGCGCGCAGTATTTT
>TRBV27|-|-|TRBJ2-7
CASSPRGRSGYEQYF
TGTGCCAGCAGTCCCCGGGGTAGATCGGGGTACGAGCAGTACTTC
>TRBV19|-|-|TRBJ1-1
CASSSWAGNTEAFF
TGTGCCAGTAGTTCTTGGGCAGGGAACACTGAAGCTTTCTTT
>TRBV9|-|TRBD1|TRBJ1-1
CASSAEQGTEAFF
TGTGCCAGCAGCGCAGAACAGGGGACTGAAGCTTTCTTT
>TRBV10-3|few|TRBD1|TRBJ1-1
CAISERQGARSTEAFF
TGTGCCATCAGTGAAAGACAGGGGGCACGGAGCACTGAAGCTTTCTTT
>TRBV5-1|few|-|TRBJ2-2
CASSSLQGKNGELFF
TGCGCCAGCAGCTCCTTACAGGGAAAAAACGGGGAGCTGTTTTTT
>TRBV12-5|-|-|TRBJ2-6
CASGSDSGANVLTF
TGTGCTAGTGGTTCCGACTCTGGGGCCAACGTCCTGACTTTC
>TRBV28|-|-|TRBJ1-3
CASSWNGQGNTIYF
TGTGCCAGCAGTTGGAACGGACAAGGAAACACCATATATTTT
>TRBV5-1|-|-|TRBJ2-2
CASTKGTNTGELFF
TGCGCCAGCACTAAAGGGACGAACACCGGGGAGCTGTTTTTT
>TRBV11-2|-|-|TRBJ2-7
CASSLDWPLQYF
TGTGCCAGCAGCTTAGATTGGCCCCTGCAGTACTTC
>TRBV5-6|-|TRBD2|TRBJ2-1
CATRPGTSGSGYNEQFF
TGTGCCACCCGACCGGGGACTAGCGGGAGCGGGTACAATGAGCAGTTCTTC
>TRBV18|-|-|TRBJ2-2
CASSPNGGSPNSNTGELFF
TGTGCCAGCTCACCAAACGGCGGATCCCCAAATTCGAACACCGGGGAGCTGTTTTTT
>TRBV5-4|-|-|TRBJ2-1
CASSLRTGSYNEQFF
TGTGCCAGCAGCTTGAGAACGGGGAGCTACAATGAGCAGTTCTTC
>TRBV5-4|-|-|TRBJ2-7
CASSSGGITSYEQYF
TGTGCCAGCAGTTCCGGTGGGATTACCTCCTACGAGCAGTACTTC
>TRBV28|-|-|TRBJ1-1
CASSILLRVTEAFF
TGTGCCAGCAGTATATTGTTAAGGGTCACTGAAGCTTTCTTT
>TRBV11-2|-|TRBD1|TRBJ2-5
CASSPFQGAKETQYF
TGTGCCAGCAGCCCGTTTCAGGGGGCAAAAGAGACCCAGTACTTC
>TRBV5-1|-|-|TRBJ2-2
CASSAHLEYTGELFF
TGCGCCAGCAGCGCTCACCTGGAGTACACCGGGGAGCTGTTTTTT
>TRBV6-6|-|TRBD1|TRBJ1-6
CASRGTGDSPLHF
TGTGCCAGCAGAGGGACAGGTGATTCACCCCTCCACTTT
>TRBV9|few|TRBD1|TRBJ1-1
CASSPRRTGGTEAFF
TGTGCCAGCAGCCCCCGCCGGACAGGGGGCACTGAAGCTTTCTTT
>TRBV28|once|TRBD1|TRBJ2-3
CASDPSAGGKWTDTQYF
TGTGCCAGCGACCCCTCGGCAGGGGGCAAGTGGACAGATACGCAGTATTTT
>TRBV7-9|-|-|TRBJ2-1
CASSLASDYNEQFF
TGTGCCAGCAGCTTAGCGTCAGATTACAATGAGCAGTTCTTC
>TRBV6-5|-|TRBD1|TRBJ1-3
CASSTDRVSTIYF
TGTGCCAGCAGTACGGACAGGGTCAGCACCATATATTTT
>TRBV9|-|TRBD2|TRBJ2-3
CASSNGRAADTQYF
TGTGCCAGCAGCAACGGGAGGGCCGCAGATACGCAGTATTTT
>TRBV28|-|TRBD1|TRBJ2-7
CASKRQGVSYEQYF
TGTGCCAGCAAGAGACAGGGGGTTTCCTACGAGCAGTACTTC
>TRBV7-3|-|TRBD2|TRBJ2-1
CASSSQRAGGRYEQFF
TGTGCCAGCAGCTCTCAGCGAGCGGGAGGAAGATATGAGCAGTTCTTC
>TRBV29-1|-|-|TRBJ2-7
CSVSDGAPYEQYF
TGCAGCGTCTCCGACGGGGCTCCCTACGAGCAGTACTTC
>TRBV25-1|-|-|TRBJ2-1
CASRSRNEQFF
TGTGCCAGCCGGTCTAGGAATGAGCAGTTCTTC
>TRBV5-1|once|-|TRBJ2-6
CASNQGTGANVLTF
TGCGCCAGCAATCAGGGGACCGGGGCCAACGTCCTGACTTTC
>TRBV29-1|-|TRBD1|TRBJ2-2
CSGTRDSNTGELFF
TGCAGCGGGACCCGGGACAGTAACACCGGGGAGCTGTTTTTT
>TRBV14|-|-|TRBJ2-7
CASSQADSAEQYF
TGTGCCAGCAGCCAAGCGGACAGCGCGGAGCAGTACTTC
>TRBV11-2|-|-|TRBJ1-5
CASSPDRNQPQHF
TGTGCCAGCAGCCCGGACAGAAATCAGCCCCAGCATTTT
>TRBV6-5|-|-|TRBJ2-7
CASSINYEQYF
TGTGCCAGCAGTATCAACTACGAGCAGTACTTC
>TRBV7-2|-|-|TRBJ2-7
CASSLEGGSSYEQYF
TGTGCCAGCAGCTTAGAGGGGGGTTCCTCCTACGAGCAGTACTTC